This TCR beta chain was sequenced in a study of technical replicates of blood from a handful of donors. This clone was detected only once. The repertoire was sequenced with immunoSEQ multiplex PCR; TCRdb's copy has only in-frame clones and lacks some. The table records roughly 72,000 clones, roughly 93% of them present only once. CDR1 SNHLY and CDR2 FYNNEI come from the germline V gene. Trimming took off 7 bases at V and 3 bases at J, with 13 bases between the two ends. This CDR3 is 13 amino acids long. The chain joins TRBV2 to TRBJ2-7; D not certain. This TCR was sampled from a human donor in good health. Material for sequencing was T cells isolated from PBMCs. CDR3 sequence (DNA): TGTGCCAGCACAGGTTGGTTAAACTACGAGCAGTACTTC. Residues: CASTGWLNYEQYF.